This T cell receptor (beta chain) is drawn from a study of blood T cells in healthy people across ages. A second roughly 6 to 11 cycle PCR used barcoded and J-beta primers. Each CDR3 protein gets one entry after TCRdb re-called the 5' RACE reads with MiXCR. In the table there are 1.5 million to 2 million distinct CDR3 sequences, about 30% of which are singletons. The receptor was derived from a woman aged 30 to 39 in good health. Sequences were obtained from blood.

CDR3 sequence: CASSFLAGRADTQYF. CDR3 bases: TGTGCCAGCAGCTTCCTAGCGGGACGGGCAGATACGCAGTATTTT. J is TRBJ2-3 and V is TRBV7-9; TRBD2 aligns across 9 bases. The CDR3 contains 15 residues. Germline V gene lookup returns CDR1 SEHNR and CDR2 FQNEAQ (reference sequence). With 3 bases clipped from V and 4 bases from J, the junction kept 5 bases outside the gene matches.